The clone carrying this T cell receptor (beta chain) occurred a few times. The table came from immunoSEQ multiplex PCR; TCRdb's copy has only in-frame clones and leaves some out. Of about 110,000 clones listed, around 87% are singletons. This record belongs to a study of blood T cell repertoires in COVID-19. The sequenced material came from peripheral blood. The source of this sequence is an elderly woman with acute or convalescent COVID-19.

CDR3: CASSIGQGGTDTQYF. CDR3 in DNA: TGTGCCAGTAGTATCGGACAGGGGGGCACAGATACGCAGTATTTT. This chain joins TRBV19 and TRBJ2-3; 10 nucleotides match TRBD1. The CDR3 is made up of 15 amino acids. Germline V gene sequence: CDR1 LNHDA, CDR2 SQIVND (reference sequence). V lost 3 bases and J lost 1; bases outside the gene matches: 1.